This T cell receptor beta chain was observed in a study of T cell repertoires in cytomegalovirus infection. Study-level background: Indications of both CMV infection and matching HLA type were provided by public TCR beta signatures. Overall study results and limits: Carriers of CMV and the relevant HLA type were discriminated by public TCR beta frequency.

TCRdb fed the reads into MiXCR, producing one record per CDR3 protein. The data hold 250,000 to 300,000 distinct CDR3 sequences, with over 20% observed a single time. This clonotype came up a few times. Its antigen is unidentified. The CDR3 runs to 15 residues. Germline V gene sequence: CDR1 KGHSH, CDR2 LQKENI. Trimming at V came to 2 bases and at J to 5 bases, leaving 3 bases not matched to a gene. This sequence originates from a human donor in good health (CMV status not recorded). Some clones in this sample may be carry-over from other donors' samples. Sequenced: PBMCs. The chain joins TRBV18 to TRBJ2-1; 10 nucleotides align to TRBD2. The CDR3 DNA reads as TGTGCCAGCTCACCAAAACTAGCGGGGAACAATGAGCAGTTCTTC. Its protein is CASSPKLAGNNEQFF.